What follows are 28 T cell receptor beta chains derived from one specimen sequenced in a study of cytomegalovirus exposure and HLA in healthy donors. The PCR employed 60 Vbeta primers together with 13 Jbeta primers. The repertoire was sequenced with immunoSEQ multiplex PCR; TCRdb's copy has only in-frame clones and lacks some. The sample has 300,000 or so clones, roughly four fifths seen once. What was sequenced was PBMCs. These receptors were taken from a woman in her thirties or forties in good health and CMV-seropositive.

The rearrangement links TRBV19 to TRBJ1-2; D is possibly TRBD1 (6 bases). Trimming shortened V by 4 bases and J by 2 bases, and 17 bases separated the two germline ends. CDR1 is LNHDA and CDR2 is SQIVND in the germline V gene (reference sequence). CDR3 length equals 16 residues. CDR3 in amino acids: CASSTTGLGANYGYTF. CDR3 DNA: TGTGCCAGTAGTACGACAGGCCTTGGGGCGAACTATGGCTACACCTTC.

Note on this clone: This specimen includes other DNA sequences encoding the same CDR3. This sequence joins TRBV28 and TRBJ1-1; 7 bases agree with TRBD1. Germline V gives CDR1 MDHEN, CDR2 SYDVKM. The CDR3 is 14 amino acids. With 4 bases clipped from V and 0 bases from J, the junction kept 2 bases outside the gene matches. CDR3 region: CASSSTGLNTEAFF. As DNA, the CDR3 is TGTGCCAGCAGTTCGACAGGGTTGAACACTGAAGCTTTCTTT.

The V call is TRBV7-2, the J call TRBJ2-7; 7 bases agree with TRBD2. The V and J ends lost 7 bases and 2 bases, in that order; junction bases with no gene match: 8. The CDR3 has 14 residues. CDR1 and CDR2 (germline): SGHTA, FQGNSA. This CDR3 reads CASTHGTTPYEQYF. As DNA, the CDR3 is TGTGCCAGCACCCACGGGACTACCCCCTACGAGCAGTACTTC.

The chain joins TRBV7-9 to TRBJ1-5; D is undetermined. Germline V gene lookup returns CDR1 SEHNR and CDR2 FQNEAQ (reference sequence). The CDR3 covers 14 residues. The V end was cut by 5 bases, the J end by 5 bases, with 13 bases between. CDR3 region: CASSPGSVHQPQHF. As DNA, the CDR3 is TGTGCCAGCAGCCCCGGGAGTGTCCATCAGCCCCAGCATTTT. The entire variable domain, with the rest obtained from reference TRBV7-9 and TRBJ1-5, is as follows: DTGVSQNPRHKITKRGQNVTFRCDPISEHNRLYWYRQTLGQGPEFLTYFQNEAQLEKSRLLSDRFSAERPKGSFSTLEIQRTEQGDSAMYLCASSPGSVHQPQHFGDGTRLSIL.

This clone was seen a few times. V usage is TRBV4-1 and J usage is TRBJ1-5; D ambiguous. Germline V gives CDR1 MGHRA, CDR2 YSYEKL. The CDR3 sequence is 15 residues long. The V and J ends lost 1 base and 4 bases respectively, with 11 bases between them. Here the CDR3 reads CASSQAAGFNQPQHF. The DNA for the CDR3 is TGCGCCAGCAGCCAAGCGGCAGGCTTTAATCAGCCCCAGCATTTT.

This chain uses TRBV18 with TRBJ2-5, with D maybe TRBD1 (7 bases). Between the trimmed V and J ends, which lost 5 bases and 5 bases, there was a span of 18 bases. Germline-derived CDR1 and CDR2 are KGHSH and LQKENI. The CDR3 contains 15 residues. In DNA, the CDR3 is TGTGCCAGCTCAACGAAGGGGGCGGAGGGGGAGACCCAGTACTTC. This encodes CASSTKGAEGETQYF.

Only one count was recorded for this clone. CDR3 nucleotide sequence: TGTGCCAGCATAACGGGGGGGAAAGTCGACACTGAAGCTTTCTTT. Encoded protein: CASITGGKVDTEAFF. The V and J genes are TRBV28 and TRBJ1-1; D is perhaps TRBD1 (5 bases). V lost 7 bases and J lost 3, with 18 bases in between. The CDR3 spans 15 residues. Germline V gene sequence: CDR1 MDHEN, CDR2 SYDVKM.

Details on this clone: Germline is not matched at one junction end, which may reflect a read error. The CDR3 sequence: CASSLGGGRGNSQYF. For the CDR3, the DNA is TGTGCCAGCAGCTTAGGGGGTGGCAGGGGAAACAGTCAGTACTTC. The chain links TRBV7-2 to TRBJ2-4; D possibly corresponds to TRBD1 (6 bases). Germline V CDR1 and CDR2: SGHTA, FQGNSA. This CDR3 comprises 15 residues.

This CDR3 reads CASRQGAQETQYF. In DNA, the CDR3 is TGTGCCAGCAGACAGGGTGCTCAAGAGACCCAGTACTTC. This chain joins TRBV25-1 and TRBJ2-5; D possibly corresponds to TRBD1 (6 bases). There are 13 residues in the CDR3. The germline V gene encodes CDR1 MGHDK and CDR2 SYGVNS. V was clipped by 6 bases and J by 2 bases, with 10 bases between them.

The genes are TRBV2 and TRBJ1-4; 11 nucleotides align to TRBD1. Germline assignment: CDR1 SNHLY and CDR2 FYNNEI. V was clipped by 6 bases and J by 8 bases; unmatched bases: 5. This CDR3 has 14 residues. In nucleotides, the CDR3 is TGTGCCAGCAGCTCGGGACAGGGGGACGAAAAACTGTTTTTT. Protein product: CASSSGQGDEKLFF.

The chain combines TRBV7-8 with TRBJ1-1; D is unclear. The germline gives CDR1 SGHVS, CDR2 FQNEAQ. The CDR3 length is 11 residues. V was trimmed by 5 bases and J by 5 bases, leaving 6 bases between them. The CDR3 loop is CASSRGTEAFF. CDR3 nucleotides: TGTGCCAGCAGCCGGGGAACTGAAGCTTTCTTT.

The chain carries TRBV19 and TRBJ2-7; 7 nucleotides agree with TRBD1. This CDR3 spans 15 amino acids. Germline V gene sequence: CDR1 LNHDA, CDR2 SQIVND (reference sequence). The V and J ends lost 5 bases and 6 bases, in that order; junction bases with no gene match: 13. CDR3 region: CASSPGQAHTFEQYF. CDR3 sequence (DNA): TGTGCCAGTAGTCCTGGACAGGCTCATACCTTCGAGCAGTACTTC.

DNA of the CDR3: TGTGCCAGTAGGGGGACTAGGGGCTACGAGCAGTACTTC. Amino acids: CASRGTRGYEQYF. The chain links TRBV19 to TRBJ2-7; TRBD2 aligns across 8 bases. CDR1 and CDR2 from the germline V gene are LNHDA and SQIVND (reference sequence). The CDR3 covers 13 residues. The trim removed 6 bases at V and 3 bases at J, leaving 4 bases unmatched.

This rearrangement joins TRBV28 to TRBJ2-7; a possible D gene is TRBD1 (6 bases). Trimming took 3 bases from V and 6 from J, leaving 18 bases between them. Germline V gene sequence: CDR1 MDHEN, CDR2 SYDVKM. This CDR3 region has 15 residues. The CDR3 region is CASSLGHSLFFEQYF. CDR3 coding DNA: TGTGCCAGCAGTTTGGGACATAGCCTATTCTTCGAGCAGTACTTC.

The V gene is TRBV19, the J gene TRBJ2-2; 11 nucleotides match TRBD2. The CDR3 totals 17 residues. V was clipped by 1 base and J by 5 bases; unmatched bases: 6. Germline assignment: CDR1 LNHDA and CDR2 SQIVND (reference sequence). The CDR3 sequence is CASSIVLAGGRTGELFF. DNA of the CDR3: TGTGCCAGTAGTATAGTGCTAGCGGGAGGTCGAACCGGGGAGCTGTTTTTT.

The chain uses TRBV19 and TRBJ2-4; 8 bases are a match to TRBD1. J lost 6 bases, V lost 8 bases, and 6 bases had no gene match. CDR1 is LNHDA, CDR2 SQIVND, per germline (reference sequence). The length of the CDR3 is 13 residues. As DNA, the CDR3 is TGTGCCAGTCTGGACAGGGAGGTAAACATTCAGTACTTC. Translated, it gives CASLDREVNIQYF.

The chain is built from TRBV5-1 and TRBJ2-7; 9 nucleotides match TRBD2. The CDR3 sequence is 15 residues long. V shed 6 bases, J shed 6 bases, and the junction held 13 bases outside the gene matches. CDR1 is SGHRS and CDR2 is YFSETQ in the germline V gene. Here the CDR3 DNA reads TGCGCCAGCAAGATCGCTGCGGGAGGGCCGGGCGAGCAGTACTTC. Translating it yields CASKIAAGGPGEQYF. Full variable domain (remainder filled in from reference TRBV5-1 and TRBJ2-7): KAGVTQTPRYLIKTRGQQVTLSCSPISGHRSVSWYQQTPGQGLQFLFEYFSETQRNKGNFPGRFSGRQFSNSRSEMNVSTLELGDSALYLCASKIAAGGPGEQYFGPGTRLTVT.

The chain uses TRBV5-4 and TRBJ2-1; D possibly corresponds to TRBD2 (6 bases). The CDR3 is 15 amino acids. The germline gives CDR1 SGHNT, CDR2 YYREEE (reference sequence). Trimming stripped 0 bases from V and 4 bases from J, with 11 bases between. The DNA for the CDR3 is TGTGCCAGCAGCTTGGCGGGAGTGGGATACAATGAGCAGTTCTTC. This encodes CASSLAGVGYNEQFF.

This rearrangement joins TRBV18 to TRBJ2-2; tentatively, D is TRBD1 (5 bases). CDR1 is KGHSH and CDR2 is LQKENI in the germline V gene. The ends were cut back, 2 bases at V and 5 bases at J, with 9 bases in the middle. The CDR3 is 14 amino acids. CDR3 DNA sequence: TGTGCCAGCTCACCAGACAGAATAACCGGGGAGCTGTTTTTT. The encoded protein is CASSPDRITGELFF.

The chain combines TRBV19 with TRBJ1-5; tentative D call: TRBD1 (6 bases). The germline CDR1 and CDR2 sequences are LNHDA and SQIVND (reference sequence). V was pared by 1 base and J by 6 bases, with 16 bases between. The CDR3 totals 16 residues. CDR3 bases: TGTGCCAGTAGTATAGGTCTTCTGGCAGGGGTTCAGCCCCAGCATTTT. It specifies CASSIGLLAGVQPQHF.

V is TRBV12-5 and J is TRBJ1-5; D perhaps matches TRBD1 (5 bases). CDR3 size: 14 residues. Germline V gives CDR1 LGHNT, CDR2 FRNRAP. Trimming shortened V by 4 bases and J by 7 bases, and 14 bases separated the two germline ends. The CDR3 nucleotides read TGTGCTAGTGGTTCCCCCAGGGTGGGACAGCCCCAGCATTTT. Protein: CASGSPRVGQPQHF. Drawing the rest from reference TRBV12-5 and TRBJ1-5, the complete variable domain is DARVTQTPRHKVTEMGQEVTMRCQPILGHNTVFWYRQTMMQGLELLAYFRNRAPLDDSGMPKDRFSAEMPDATLATLKIQPSEPRDSAVYFCASGSPRVGQPQHFGDGTRLSIL.

With regard to this clone: Additional DNA sequences in this sample encode the identical CDR3. This sequence joins TRBV20-1 and TRBJ2-7, with D tentatively TRBD1 (5 bases). Germline lookup yields CDR1 DFQATT and CDR2 SNEGSKA (reference sequence). Deletions cut 6 bases from V and 3 bases from J, with 9 bases between. The CDR3 totals 11 residues. The CDR3 DNA follows: TGCAGTGCACGGCAGGGCTACGAGCAGTACTTC. Translating gives CSARQGYEQYF.

V gene TRBV7-2 combines with J gene TRBJ2-7; D might be TRBD2 (7 bases). Looked up from germline, CDR1 is SGHTA and CDR2 is FQGNSA. The V and J ends lost 1 base and 6 bases respectively, with 13 bases between them. The CDR3 consists of 14 residues. The CDR3 loop reads CASSLEGGLGEQYF. The DNA for the CDR3 is TGTGCCAGCAGCTTAGAGGGGGGGCTCGGCGAGCAGTACTTC.

The chain carries TRBV4-3 and TRBJ2-1, with 12 bases matching TRBD2. The CDR3 is 16 amino acids. Germline loops: CDR1 LGHNA, CDR2 YSLEER. J gave up 9 bases and V 0 bases, and 6 bases lay outside the gene matches. The CDR3 loop reads CASSQEGLAGGVEQFF. DNA for the CDR3: TGCGCCAGCAGCCAAGAGGGCCTAGCGGGAGGGGTTGAGCAGTTCTTC.

DNA for the CDR3: TGCGCCAGCAGCCAAGATTTCGGGGGTAGGGAAAAACTGTTTTTT. Amino acid sequence: CASSQDFGGREKLFF. The V call is TRBV4-3, the J call TRBJ1-4; D is possibly TRBD1 (5 bases). The ends were cut back, 0 bases at V and 8 bases at J, with 13 bases in the middle. The CDR3 runs 15 residues. Germline CDR1 and CDR2: LGHNA and YSLEER.

This clone was seen a single time. V is TRBV5-5 and J is TRBJ2-2, with D tentatively TRBD1 (6 bases). With 3 bases removed from V and 2 bases from J, the gap between germline ends came to 8 bases. The CDR3 is 14 amino acids. Germline V CDR1 and CDR2: SGHKS, YYEKEE (reference sequence). DNA for the CDR3: TGTGCCAGCAGCTGGGACATCAACACCGGGGAGCTGTTTTTT. This sequence encodes CASSWDINTGELFF.

The rearrangement links TRBV6-1 to TRBJ2-7; 12 bases align to TRBD2. Germline assignment: CDR1 MNHNS and CDR2 SASEGT. Trimming cost V 4 bases and J 3 bases; bases outside gene matches: 4. This CDR3 has 15 residues. CDR3 sequence (DNA): TGTGCCAGCAGTGCACCGGGACTAGCGGGCTACGAGCAGTACTTC. Protein: CASSAPGLAGYEQYF.

V usage is TRBV10-3 and J usage is TRBJ2-2, with 13 bases fitting TRBD2. This CDR3 spans 16 amino acids. In germline, CDR1 is ENHRY, CDR2 SYGVKD. Unmatched junction bases numbered 6, after V lost 7 bases and J lost 4 bases. The CDR3 nucleotides read TGTGCCATCACCCAGGGACTAGCGGGACGCACCGGGGAGCTGTTTTTT. Protein product: CAITQGLAGRTGELFF.